The 30 T cell receptor beta chains reported below all come from one sample, sequenced in a study of neurological immune-mediated disorders. TCRdb analysed the 5' RACE reads with MiXCR anew, one entry per CDR3 protein. The table has roughly 60,000 distinct CDR3 sequences, 2% to 3% seen once. Sequencing was performed on PBMCs. These receptors all come from a man aged 50 to 59 with multiple sclerosis.

This clonotype was counted at least ten times. The V call is TRBV18, the J call TRBJ2-5, with D possibly being TRBD1 (6 bases). V was clipped by 8 bases and J by 0 bases, with 13 bases between them. The CDR3 spans 14 residues. Germline V gene sequence: CDR1 KGHSH, CDR2 LQKENI. The CDR3 region is CASVDRRNQETQYF. The CDR3 DNA is TGTGCCAGCGTAGACAGGCGAAACCAAGAGACCCAGTACTTC.

The table lists this clonotype with many counts. The rearrangement joins TRBV5-1 to TRBJ2-2, with TRBD2 matching 7 bases. Trimming at V came to 7 bases and at J to 5 bases, leaving 5 bases not matched to a gene. This CDR3 comprises 13 residues. Per germline, CDR1 SGHRS and CDR2 YFSETQ. The CDR3: CASGLEGTGELFF. DNA for the CDR3: TGCGCCAGCGGACTAGAAGGGACCGGGGAGCTGTTTTTT.

This clonotype was seen repeatedly, ten times or more. The chain carries TRBV29-1 and TRBJ2-5, with D possibly TRBD1 on 6 matching bases. The CDR3 contains 13 residues. Germline V lookup: CDR1 SQVTM, CDR2 ANQGSEA. Trimming took off 0 bases at V and 5 bases at J, with 10 bases between the two ends. The CDR3 loop is CSVEETGYETQYF. CDR3 DNA: TGCAGCGTTGAAGAAACAGGGTACGAGACCCAGTACTTC.

There are many counts of this clonotype. V and J are TRBV6-5 and TRBJ2-2; D is undetermined. V lost 5 bases and J 7 bases, leaving 8 bases between the germline ends. The CDR3 is 12 residues long. Germline assignment: CDR1 MNHEY and CDR2 SVGAGI. CDR3 DNA: TGTGCCAGCAGTATGCGTGGCGGGGAGCTGTTTTTT. This translates into CASSMRGGELFF.

This clonotype has at least ten counts. As DNA, the CDR3 is TGTGCCAGCAGCCCCGTGAGCGGGGGTCGCACAGATACGCAGTATTTT. Translated: CASSPVSGGRTDTQYF. V and J are TRBV7-9 and TRBJ2-3; 8 bases fit TRBD2. Germline CDR1 and CDR2: SEHNR and FQNEAQ (reference sequence). Trimming took 5 bases from V and 1 from J; bases not matched to a gene: 8. This CDR3 has 16 residues.

At least ten counts were recorded for this clonotype. The gene calls are TRBV9 and TRBJ1-2; tentative D call: TRBD1 (6 bases). Between the trimmed V and J ends, which lost 5 bases and 5 bases, there was a span of 16 bases. This CDR3 spans 14 amino acids. Germline V lookup: CDR1 SGDLS, CDR2 YYNGEE. The CDR3 loop reads CASSHRDTSYGYTF. In nucleotides, the CDR3 is TGTGCCAGCAGTCACCGGGACACCTCTTATGGCTACACCTTC.

In this sample, this clonotype turned up many times. The chain uses TRBV20-1 and TRBJ2-2, with TRBD1 identical over 8 bases. V shed 4 bases and J 4 bases; nucleotides not matched to a gene: 8. Germline V gene data show CDR1 as DFQATT and CDR2 as SNEGSKA (reference sequence). This CDR3 has 15 residues. CDR3 in DNA: TGCAGTGCTATACAGACAGGGGTAGTCACCGGGGAGCTGTTTTTT. Its protein is CSAIQTGVVTGELFF.

This clonotype came up many times. The chain employs TRBV6-2 or TRBV6-3 and TRBJ1-2; 7 bases fit TRBD1. In germline, CDR1 is MNHEY, CDR2 SVGEGT. This CDR3 has 14 residues. V trimming: 7 bases; J trimming: 3 bases; junction bases outside the gene matches: 8. This chain's CDR3 is CASNRGGTDYGYTF. The CDR3 coding sequence is TGTGCCAGCAACCGGGGCGGGACAGACTATGGCTACACCTTC.

The V and J genes are TRBV5-1 and TRBJ2-7; perhaps TRBD1 as D (5 bases). With 5 bases removed from V and 0 bases from J, the gap between germline ends came to 12 bases. CDR3 length: 14 amino acids. Germline V gives CDR1 SGHRS, CDR2 YFSETQ. CDR3 DNA: TGCGCCAGCAGTCCAGGGTACTACTCCTACGAGCAGTACTTC. Its translation is CASSPGYYSYEQYF. Drawing the rest from reference TRBV5-1 and TRBJ2-7, the complete variable domain is KAGVTQTPRYLIKTRGQQVTLSCSPISGHRSVSWYQQTPGQGLQFLFEYFSETQRNKGNFPGRFSGRQFSNSRSEMNVSTLELGDSALYLCASSPGYYSYEQYFGPGTRLTVT.

This clonotype was recorded a few times. This sequence joins TRBV6-1 and TRBJ2-5; 10 bases line up with TRBD1. V lost 3 bases, J lost 4 bases, and 5 bases stayed unmatched. There are 15 residues in the CDR3. Germline V gives CDR1 MNHNS, CDR2 SASEGT. The DNA of the CDR3 is TGTGCCAGCAGTGACCTCGGGACAGGGGTAGAGACCCAGTACTTC. This sequence encodes CASSDLGTGVETQYF.

This clonotype was counted at least ten times. The CDR3 loop reads CASSYFTHRSNEQFF. The CDR3 DNA reads as TGTGCCAGCAGTTACTTCACCCACCGGAGCAATGAGCAGTTCTTC. This rearrangement joins TRBV6-2 or TRBV6-3 to TRBJ2-1; D uncertain. Germline V CDR1 and CDR2: MNHEY, SVGEGT. There are 15 residues in the CDR3. Trimming pared 1 base from V and 6 bases from J, leaving 13 bases between.

This clonotype was counted at least ten times. The genes are TRBV7-9 and TRBJ2-7; D unresolved. Germline lookup yields CDR1 SEHNR and CDR2 FQNEAQ (reference sequence). There are 11 residues in the CDR3. Trimming cost V 5 bases and J 4 bases, with 6 bases left between them. The CDR3 loop is CASSPTYEQYF. Here the CDR3 DNA reads TGTGCCAGCAGCCCGACTTACGAGCAGTACTTC. Full variable domain (rest looked up from reference TRBV7-9 and TRBJ2-7): DTGVSQNPRHKITKRGQNVTFRCDPISEHNRLYWYRQTLGQGPEFLTYFQNEAQLEKSRLLSDRFSAERPKGSFSTLEIQRTEQGDSAMYLCASSPTYEQYFGPGTRLTVT.

CDR3 sequence reads: CASSGLRTVTTDTQYF. CDR3 sequence (DNA): TGTGCCAGCTCCGGCCTTAGGACGGTGACAACGGATACGCAGTATTTT. V is TRBV18 and J is TRBJ2-3; D gene uncertain. The CDR3 is made up of 16 amino acids. V was trimmed by 6 bases and J by 6 bases, leaving 22 bases between them. Germline lookup yields CDR1 KGHSH and CDR2 LQKENI.

This clonotype showed up many times. V and J are TRBV4-1 and TRBJ2-3, with a tentative D call TRBD2 (7 bases). This CDR3 has 17 amino acids. Germline values: CDR1 MGHRA, CDR2 YSYEKL. The V end was cut by 2 bases, the J end by 4 bases, with 19 bases between. The DNA for the CDR3 is TGCGCCAGCAGCCAACATGGCTCGGGGGGCGTGTCAGATACGCAGTATTTT. As protein: CASSQHGSGGVSDTQYF.

The chain is built from TRBV6-1 and TRBJ1-6; TRBD1 is a possible D gene (6 bases). The CDR3 is 16 residues long. V lost 5 bases and J lost 7, with 18 bases in between. Germline CDR1 is MNHNS and CDR2 is SASEGT. The CDR3 region is CASSMGAVGFNSPLHF. The DNA of the CDR3 is TGTGCCAGCAGTATGGGGGCGGTAGGATTCAATTCACCCCTCCACTTT.

This clonotype was counted at least ten times. This chain uses TRBV6-2 or TRBV6-3 with TRBJ1-2; D uncertain. In germline, CDR1 is MNHEY, CDR2 SVGEGT. Trimming left V 6 bases short and J 12 bases short, with 14 bases between. The CDR3 sequence is 11 residues long. DNA of the CDR3: TGTGCCAGCAGCAACCGGATAGGACACACCTTC. As protein: CASSNRIGHTF.

This clonotype was counted at least ten times. The chain uses TRBV5-1 and TRBJ2-2, with a tentative D call TRBD1 (6 bases). V lost 6 bases and J lost 1, with 13 bases in between. Germline CDR1 is SGHRS and CDR2 is YFSETQ. This CDR3 contains 15 residues. CDR3 sequence reads: CASTFMTGNTGELFF. The CDR3 DNA sequence: TGCGCCAGCACCTTTATGACAGGGAACACCGGGGAGCTGTTTTTT.

This clonotype appeared many times. The V call is TRBV29-1, the J call TRBJ1-3; no clear D. V gave up 5 bases and J gave up 4 bases, with 12 bases separating them. This CDR3 comprises 13 residues. Germline V CDR1 and CDR2: SQVTM, ANQGSEA. CDR3 bases: TGCAGCGTTCGGACGGTCCCGGGAAACACCATATATTTT. This translates into CSVRTVPGNTIYF.

On this clonotype itself: A read error is likely, as this CDR3 ends without the conserved phenylalanine or tryptophan. The V and J genes are TRBV9 and TRBJ1-5; D is possibly TRBD1 (5 bases). Germline values: CDR1 SGDLS, CDR2 YYNGEE. The CDR3 is 14 residues long. The CDR3 DNA is TGTGACAGTTCCGGGACGGGGGTCAATCAGCCCCAGCATTGT. As protein: CDSSGTGVNQPQHC.

This clonotype was seen repeatedly, ten times or more. J is TRBJ2-7 and V is TRBV25-1; D ambiguous. The CDR3 extends over 13 amino acids. Per the germline V gene, CDR1 is MGHDK and CDR2 is SYGVNS. The V end lost 8 bases, the J end lost 3 bases, and 14 bases lay between the germline ends. CDR3 DNA: TGTGCCAGCGGACGGAGTCTTGGCTACGAGCAGTACTTC. Translated, it gives CASGRSLGYEQYF.

This rearrangement joins TRBV6-5 to TRBJ2-4; TRBD1 matches 7 bases. This CDR3 is built from 14 residues. Germline V CDR1 and CDR2: MNHEY, SVGAGI. V was clipped by 7 bases and J by 4 bases; unmatched bases: 7. DNA of the CDR3: TGTGCCAGCACTCCCGGGACAGCTAAAAACATTCAGTACTTC. Protein product: CASTPGTAKNIQYF.

This clonotype was seen ten or more times. The chain is built from TRBV6-5 and TRBJ1-1; D is perhaps TRBD1 (5 bases). This CDR3 is built from 16 residues. CDR1 is MNHEY, CDR2 SVGAGI, per germline. Trimming took 8 bases from V and 5 from J, leaving 24 bases between them. CDR3 in amino acids: CASWGNLAGGSTEAFF. In DNA form, the CDR3 reads TGTGCCAGCTGGGGGAATTTGGCTGGAGGGTCAACTGAAGCTTTCTTT.

This clonotype was observed many times. This chain joins TRBV20-1 and TRBJ1-1, with 9 bases matching TRBD1. Germline CDR1 DFQATT, CDR2 SNEGSKA (reference sequence). Losses at the gene ends were 5 bases for V and 7 bases for J; bases not matched to a gene: 11. There are 14 residues in the CDR3. The CDR3 protein is CSAFRDRVLGEAFF. Here the CDR3 DNA reads TGCAGTGCTTTCCGGGACAGGGTCCTGGGTGAAGCTTTCTTT.

This clonotype has at least ten counts. The V call is TRBV20-1, the J call TRBJ1-2; weak D call: TRBD1 (6 bases). Trimming took 5 bases from V and 8 from J, leaving 18 bases between them. CDR1 DFQATT and CDR2 SNEGSKA come from the germline V gene (reference sequence). The CDR3 loop spans 13 amino acids. CDR3 DNA: TGCAGTGCTCCGGTTTGGGGGCTAGGAGGCTACACCTTC. Translated, it gives CSAPVWGLGGYTF.

This clonotype has a count of ten or more. The chain is built from TRBV20-1 and TRBJ2-2; D remains unclear. Germline CDR1 reads DFQATT; CDR2 reads SNEGSKA (reference sequence). This CDR3 spans 14 amino acids. Trimming cost V 5 bases and J 4 bases, with 14 bases left between them. The CDR3 region is CSAFTRGGTGELFF. CDR3 in DNA: TGCAGTGCTTTTACACGAGGCGGCACCGGGGAGCTGTTTTTT.

This clonotype was recorded many times. The chain uses TRBV15 and TRBJ1-5, with 7 positions matching TRBD1. Losses at the gene ends were 5 bases for V and 2 bases for J; bases not matched to a gene: 3. This CDR3 is built from 14 residues. The germline V gene encodes CDR1 LNHNV and CDR2 YYDKDF (reference sequence). The CDR3 loop is CATSLGQGNQPQHF. CDR3 bases: TGTGCCACCAGCCTAGGACAGGGCAATCAGCCCCAGCATTTT.

This clonotype was picked up many times. The CDR3: CASSYDSNNYGYTF. For the CDR3, the DNA is TGTGCCAGCAGCTATGACAGTAACAACTATGGCTACACCTTC. The chain has TRBV5-5 and TRBJ1-2, with D perhaps matching TRBD1 (5 bases). V was clipped by 3 bases and J by 2 bases, with 11 bases between them. From germline, CDR1 is SGHKS and CDR2 YYEKEE (reference sequence). There are 14 residues in the CDR3.

This clonotype was detected ten times or more. This chain links TRBV12-3 or TRBV12-4 with TRBJ1-2; no clear D gene. CDR3 length equals 13 residues. V was clipped by 5 bases and J by 8 bases, with 15 bases between them. In nucleotides, the CDR3 is TGTGCCAGCAGTCCAATAATGGCGCGGGGCTACACCTTC. Translating it yields CASSPIMARGYTF.

This clonotype was counted at least ten times. The chain uses TRBV29-1 and TRBJ2-5, with 7 bases identical to TRBD1. Germline CDR1 SQVTM, CDR2 ANQGSEA. Trimming removed 6 bases from V and 2 bases from J; junction bases left unmatched: 9. The CDR3 is made up of 14 amino acids. The CDR3 sequence is CSVRPNRGQETQYF. CDR3 nucleotide sequence: TGCAGCGTCCGACCTAACAGGGGACAAGAGACCCAGTACTTC.

This clonotype has more than one count but fewer than ten. This chain uses TRBV7-2 with TRBJ2-7; D is undetermined. The CDR3 totals 14 residues. Trimming removed 0 bases from V and 5 bases from J, with 11 bases in between. Germline V lookup: CDR1 SGHTA, CDR2 FQGNSA. CDR3: CASSLAEGFHEQYF. The DNA for the CDR3 is TGTGCCAGCAGCTTAGCAGAAGGGTTCCACGAGCAGTACTTC.